The 5 T cell receptor beta chains given below trace back to one sample, sequenced in a study of cytomegalovirus exposure and HLA in healthy donors. The PCR employed 60 Vbeta primers together with 13 Jbeta primers. This table comes from immunoSEQ multiplex PCR, and its TCRdb copy is limited to in-frame clones, with some not included. Of fewer than 200,000 clones in the sample, over 60% were seen once. The sequenced sample consisted of PBMCs. The receptor set was obtained from a female donor in good health and CMV-seronegative.

In this sample, this clone turned up a few times. The chain carries TRBV6-4 and TRBJ2-1; D might be TRBD2 (6 bases). The CDR3 has 14 residues. The ends were cut back, 6 bases at V and 8 bases at J, with 17 bases in the middle. Germline V gene lookup returns CDR1 MRHNA and CDR2 SNTAGT. CDR3 nucleotides: TGTGCCAGCAGCGAGGGCCAGGGAGGCGATGAGCAGTTCTTC. Translating it yields CASSEGQGGDEQFF.

The rearrangement links TRBV19 to TRBJ2-2; 7 bases match TRBD1. Trimming cost V 3 bases and J 5 bases; bases outside gene matches: 18. The V gene's germline CDR1 is LNHDA and CDR2 SQIVND (reference sequence). The CDR3 has 19 residues. CDR3 in DNA: TGTGCCAGTAGTATGGGATGGACAGGCGGCCCGGTACCGACCGGGGAGCTGTTTTTT. As protein: CASSMGWTGGPVPTGELFF.

This chain joins TRBV7-2 and TRBJ2-1; the match to TRBD2 covers 7 bases. The CDR3 has 15 amino acids. J was trimmed by 9 bases and V by 3 bases; bases with no gene match: 11. Germline-derived CDR1 and CDR2 are SGHTA and FQGNSA. DNA of the CDR3: TGTGCCAGCAGCTTTCAGATGGGCGGGGGTAGTGAGCAGTTCTTC. Amino acid sequence: CASSFQMGGGSEQFF.

The sample holds one count of this clone. The chain employs TRBV7-9 and TRBJ2-1, with TRBD2 matching 9 bases. V lost 3 bases and J lost 9; bases outside the gene matches: 6. Per the germline V gene, CDR1 is SEHNR and CDR2 is FQNEAQ (reference sequence). The length of the CDR3 is 14 residues. The CDR3 DNA sequence: TGTGCCAGCAGCTTGAGGCGGGAGGGTCTTGAGCAGTTCTTC. Residues: CASSLRREGLEQFF.

This rearrangement joins TRBV2 to TRBJ2-2, with a tentative D call TRBD1 (6 bases). The CDR3 is 15 residues long. V was shortened by 4 bases and J by 1 base, with 10 bases between the two germline ends. Germline V lookup: CDR1 SNHLY, CDR2 FYNNEI. The CDR3 nucleotides are TGTGCCAGCAGTGCGGGCAGGGGGAACACCGGGGAGCTGTTTTTT. Amino acids: CASSAGRGNTGELFF.